This T cell receptor beta chain appears in the sequencing data of a study of T cell clonotyping in hematopoietic cell transplantation. The CDR3 sequence is 16 residues long. V was pared by 4 bases and J by 1 base, with 9 bases of the junction left unmatched. Germline CDR1 and CDR2: SGHNT and YYREEE (reference sequence). About this clone itself: The target antigen is unknown.

Whole-study results and caveats: At the given depth, recipient repertoires were over 97% de novo clonotypes. Graft donor and pretransplant recipient Inverse Simpson Index values predicted broader posttransplant TCR diversity. Pathologically expanded recipient clonotypes increased progressively from day 30 to day 180 as diversity fell. Without cell sorting, CD4 versus CD8 contributions remain unresolved.

Profiling relied on immunoSEQ multiplex PCR, and the TCRdb table lists in-frame clones only, not all of them. The sample yields some 40,000 clones, 90% to 95% seen once. This chain uses TRBV5-4 with TRBJ1-1; 8 bases agree with TRBD1. Sequencing was performed on peripheral blood mononuclear cells. The clonotype was recovered from a woman between 50 and 59 years old in good health. Some clones in this sample may be carry-over from other donors' samples. CDR3 region: CASSVAPGQENTEAFF. The CDR3 DNA follows: TGTGCCAGCAGCGTTGCACCGGGACAGGAGAACACTGAAGCTTTCTTT. The complete variable domain, with remaining parts taken from reference TRBV5-4 and TRBJ1-1, reads ETGVTQSPTHLIKTRGQQVTLRCSSQSGHNTVSWYQQALGQGPQFIFQYYREEENGRGNFPPRFSGLQFPNYSSELNVNALELDDSALYLCASSVAPGQENTEAFFGQGTRLTVV.